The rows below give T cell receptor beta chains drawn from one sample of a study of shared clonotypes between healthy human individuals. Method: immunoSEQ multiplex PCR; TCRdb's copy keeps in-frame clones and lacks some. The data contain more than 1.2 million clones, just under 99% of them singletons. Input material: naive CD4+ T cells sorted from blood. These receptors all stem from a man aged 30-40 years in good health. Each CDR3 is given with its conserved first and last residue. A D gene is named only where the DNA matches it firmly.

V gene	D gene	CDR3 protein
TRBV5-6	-	CASSPDRGFSGNTIYF
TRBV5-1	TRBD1	CASSLVKTGDLQETQYF
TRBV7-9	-	CASSPPHGFSSYEQYF
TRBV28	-	CASSFQRAAPYSNQPQHF
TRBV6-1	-	CASSAALGSTRSSYEQYF
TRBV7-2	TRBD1	CASSYKTGPTDTQYF
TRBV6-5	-	CASSPLGGQETQYF
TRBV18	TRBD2	CASSPAGDFSHEQYF
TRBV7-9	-	CASSPRDSYNEQFF
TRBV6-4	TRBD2	CASSPNSGARTDTQYF
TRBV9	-	CASSQGPTDYFGEQFF
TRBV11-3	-	CASSLTGLHNEQFF
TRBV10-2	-	CASKGTGTSGNTIYF
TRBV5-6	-	CASSLGTLTYEQYF
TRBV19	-	CASSSLGLAKNIQYF
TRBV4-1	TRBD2	CASSQVGLAGVETQYF
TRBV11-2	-	CASSPYKRNYYGYTF
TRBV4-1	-	CASSQGTGLLLGTDTQYF